The clone carrying this T cell receptor beta chain was recorded a few times. TRAV- and TRBV-specific primers, spanning alpha and beta chains, primed first-strand cDNA. Amplification of TCRs used a constant-region primer and V-primer adapter for approximately 19 PCR cycles. TCRdb ran MiXCR on the reads and lists one entry per CDR3 protein. The top ten hold about a tenth of the sample, which has 30,000 to 40,000 distinct CDR3 sequences, less than 25% seen once. The data were taken from a study of low-dose radiotherapy and immunotherapy resistance in tumors. The CDR3 has 15 amino acids. Trimming at V came to 5 bases and at J to 3 bases, leaving 7 bases not matched to a gene. Germline V gene sequence: CDR1 SGHAT, CDR2 FQDESV (reference sequence). Documented time point: after trial treatment. Documented treatment: LDRT plus nivolumab, ipilimumab, low-dose cyclophosphamide and aspirin (RACIN trial).

This chain uses TRBV11-1 with TRBJ2-1; 7 bases line up with TRBD1. The sequence was obtained from a female donor with ovarian cancer. This specimen consisted of PBMCs, obtained after low-dose radiotherapy plus immunotherapy. In nucleotides, the CDR3 is TGTGCCAGCAGCCCGGGACAGACGTACTACAATGAGCAGTTCTTC. It yields the protein CASSPGQTYYNEQFF.